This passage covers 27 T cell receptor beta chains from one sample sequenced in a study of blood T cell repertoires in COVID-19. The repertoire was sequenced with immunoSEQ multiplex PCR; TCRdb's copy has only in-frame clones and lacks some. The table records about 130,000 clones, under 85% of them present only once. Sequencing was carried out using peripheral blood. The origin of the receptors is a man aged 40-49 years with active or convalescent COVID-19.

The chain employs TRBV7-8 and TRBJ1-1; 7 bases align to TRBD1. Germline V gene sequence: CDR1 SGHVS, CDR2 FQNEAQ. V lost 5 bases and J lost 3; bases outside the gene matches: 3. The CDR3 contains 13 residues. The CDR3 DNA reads TGTGCCAGCAGCAGAGACAGGGACACTGAAGCTTTCTTT. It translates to CASSRDRDTEAFF.

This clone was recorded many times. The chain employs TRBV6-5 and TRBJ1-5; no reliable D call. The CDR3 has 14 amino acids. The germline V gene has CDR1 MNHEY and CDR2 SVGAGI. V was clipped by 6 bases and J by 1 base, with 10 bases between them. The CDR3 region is CASSEGWSNQPQHF. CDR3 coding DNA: TGTGCCAGCAGCGAGGGATGGAGCAATCAGCCCCAGCATTTT.

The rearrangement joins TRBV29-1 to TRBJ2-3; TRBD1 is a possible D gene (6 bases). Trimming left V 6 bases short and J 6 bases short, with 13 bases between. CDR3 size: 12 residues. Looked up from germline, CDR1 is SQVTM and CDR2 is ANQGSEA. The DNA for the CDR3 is TGCAGCGTGGGACACCTGGGGGATACGCAGTATTTT. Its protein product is CSVGHLGDTQYF.

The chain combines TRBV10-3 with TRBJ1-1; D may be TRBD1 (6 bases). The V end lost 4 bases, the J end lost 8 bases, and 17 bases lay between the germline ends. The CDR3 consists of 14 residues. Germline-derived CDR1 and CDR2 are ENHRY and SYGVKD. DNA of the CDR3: TGTGCCATCAGTGCGGACAGTCGTTTCACCGAAGCTTTCTTT. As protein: CAISADSRFTEAFF.

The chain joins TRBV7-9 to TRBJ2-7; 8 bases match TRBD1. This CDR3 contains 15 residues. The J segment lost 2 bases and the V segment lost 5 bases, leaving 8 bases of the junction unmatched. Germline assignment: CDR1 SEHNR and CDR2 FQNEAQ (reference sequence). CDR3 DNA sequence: TGTGCCAGCAGCCCCGACAGGGGCGTCCCCTACGAGCAGTACTTC. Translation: CASSPDRGVPYEQYF.

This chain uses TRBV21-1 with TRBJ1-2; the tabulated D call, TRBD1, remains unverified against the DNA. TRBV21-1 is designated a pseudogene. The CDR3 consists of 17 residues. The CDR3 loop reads CASSKGDPGGSNYGYTF. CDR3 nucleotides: TGTGCCAGCAGCAAAGGGGACCCAGGGGGCTCTAACTATGGCTACACCTTC.

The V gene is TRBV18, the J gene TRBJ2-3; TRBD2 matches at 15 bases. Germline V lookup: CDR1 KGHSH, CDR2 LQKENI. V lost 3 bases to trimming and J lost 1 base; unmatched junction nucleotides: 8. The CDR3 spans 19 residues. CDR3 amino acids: CASSPYGLAGGQGTDTQYF. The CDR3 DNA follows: TGTGCCAGCTCACCTTACGGACTAGCGGGGGGGCAAGGCACAGATACGCAGTATTTT.

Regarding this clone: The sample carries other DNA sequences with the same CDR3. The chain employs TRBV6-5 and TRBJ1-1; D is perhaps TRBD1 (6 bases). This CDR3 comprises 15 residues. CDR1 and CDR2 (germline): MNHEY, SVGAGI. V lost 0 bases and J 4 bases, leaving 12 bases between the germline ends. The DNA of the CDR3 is TGTGCCAGCAGTTACTCAATATACAGGGCCACTGAAGCTTTCTTT. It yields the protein CASSYSIYRATEAFF.

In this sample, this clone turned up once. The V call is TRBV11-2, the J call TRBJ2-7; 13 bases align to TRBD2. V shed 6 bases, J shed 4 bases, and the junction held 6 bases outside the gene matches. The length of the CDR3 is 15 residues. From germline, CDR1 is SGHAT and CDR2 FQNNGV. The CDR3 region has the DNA TGTGCCAGCAGACGTACTAGCGGGGGGGATTACGAGCAGTACTTC. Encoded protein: CASRRTSGGDYEQYF.

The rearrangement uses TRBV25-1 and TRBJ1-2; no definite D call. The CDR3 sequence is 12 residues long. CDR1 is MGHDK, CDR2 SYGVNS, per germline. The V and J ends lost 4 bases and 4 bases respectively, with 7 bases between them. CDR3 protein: CASSGDTYGYTF. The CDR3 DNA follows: TGTGCCAGCAGTGGTGACACCTATGGCTACACCTTC.

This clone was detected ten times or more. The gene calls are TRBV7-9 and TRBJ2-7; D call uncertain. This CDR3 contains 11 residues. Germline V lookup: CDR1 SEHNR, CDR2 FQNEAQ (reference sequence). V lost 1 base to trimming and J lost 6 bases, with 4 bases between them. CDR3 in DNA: TGTGCCAGCAGCTTAGACGGCGAGCAGTACTTC. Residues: CASSLDGEQYF.

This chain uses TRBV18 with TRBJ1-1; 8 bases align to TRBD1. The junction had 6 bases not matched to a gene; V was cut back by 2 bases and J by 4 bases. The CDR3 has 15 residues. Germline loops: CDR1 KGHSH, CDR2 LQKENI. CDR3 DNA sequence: TGTGCCAGCTCACCAACCCAGGGGGCGGTCACTGAAGCTTTCTTT. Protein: CASSPTQGAVTEAFF.

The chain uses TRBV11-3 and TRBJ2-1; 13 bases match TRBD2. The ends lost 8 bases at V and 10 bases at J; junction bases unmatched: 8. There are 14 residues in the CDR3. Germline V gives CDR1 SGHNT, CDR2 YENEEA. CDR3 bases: TGTGCCAGCGCAACTAGCGGGGGGGCCCGGGAGCAGTTCTTC. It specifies CASATSGGAREQFF.

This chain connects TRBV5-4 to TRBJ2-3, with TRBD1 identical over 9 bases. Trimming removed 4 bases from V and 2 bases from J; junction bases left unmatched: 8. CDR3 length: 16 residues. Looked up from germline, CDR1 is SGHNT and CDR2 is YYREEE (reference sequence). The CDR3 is CASSIGQGQNTDTQYF. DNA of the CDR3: TGTGCCAGCAGCATAGGACAGGGGCAAAACACAGATACGCAGTATTTT.

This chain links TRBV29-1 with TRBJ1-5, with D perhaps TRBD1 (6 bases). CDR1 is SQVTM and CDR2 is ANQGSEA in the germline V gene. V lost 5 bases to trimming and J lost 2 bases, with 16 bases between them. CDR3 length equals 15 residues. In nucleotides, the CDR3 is TGCAGCGTTAGGGGAGGGGGAGGGGGCAATCAGCCCCAGCATTTT. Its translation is CSVRGGGGGNQPQHF.

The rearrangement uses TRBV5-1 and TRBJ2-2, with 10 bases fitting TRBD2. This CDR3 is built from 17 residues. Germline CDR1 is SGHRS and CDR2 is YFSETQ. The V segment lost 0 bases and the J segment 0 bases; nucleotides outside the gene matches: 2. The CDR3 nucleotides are TGCGCCAGCAGCTTGGTAGCGGGGGGCTCGAACACCGGGGAGCTGTTTTTT. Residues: CASSLVAGGSNTGELFF.

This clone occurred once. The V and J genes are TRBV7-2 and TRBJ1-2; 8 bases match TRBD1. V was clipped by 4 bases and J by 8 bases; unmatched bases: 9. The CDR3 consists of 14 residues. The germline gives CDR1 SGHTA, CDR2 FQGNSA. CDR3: CASSSSDRGMGYTF. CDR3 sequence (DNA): TGTGCCAGCAGCTCCTCTGACAGGGGTATGGGCTACACCTTC.

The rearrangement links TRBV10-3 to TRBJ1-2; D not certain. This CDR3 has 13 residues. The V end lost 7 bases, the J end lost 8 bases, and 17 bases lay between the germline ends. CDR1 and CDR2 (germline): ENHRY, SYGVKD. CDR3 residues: CAINSGRDGGYTF. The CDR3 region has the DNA TGTGCCATCAATTCAGGTCGAGACGGCGGCTACACCTTC.

The CDR3 DNA is TGTGCCAGCAGCACCGGACAGAGTTTTGGCATTCAGTACTTC. It encodes CASSTGQSFGIQYF. J is TRBJ2-4 and V is TRBV7-2; D possibly corresponds to TRBD1 (6 bases). CDR1 and CDR2 (germline): SGHTA, FQGNSA. The ends were cut back, 5 bases at V and 9 bases at J, with 17 bases in the middle. This CDR3 comprises 14 residues.

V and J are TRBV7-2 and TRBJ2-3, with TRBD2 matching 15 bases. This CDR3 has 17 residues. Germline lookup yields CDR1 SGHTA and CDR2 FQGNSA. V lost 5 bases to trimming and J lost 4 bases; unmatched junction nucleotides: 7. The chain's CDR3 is CASSRTSGGASADTQYF. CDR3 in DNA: TGTGCCAGCAGCCGGACTAGCGGGGGGGCTTCAGCAGATACGCAGTATTTT.

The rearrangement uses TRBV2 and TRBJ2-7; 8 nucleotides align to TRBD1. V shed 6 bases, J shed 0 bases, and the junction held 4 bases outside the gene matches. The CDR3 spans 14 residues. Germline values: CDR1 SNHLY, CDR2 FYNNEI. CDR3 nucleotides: TGTGCCAGCAGGGGGGACAGGAACTCCTACGAGCAGTACTTC. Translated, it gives CASRGDRNSYEQYF. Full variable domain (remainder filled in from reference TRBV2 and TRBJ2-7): EPEVTQTPSHQVTQMGQEVILRCVPISNHLYFYWYRQILGQKVEFLVSFYNNEISEKSEIFDDQFSVERPDGSNFTLKIRSTKLEDSAMYFCASRGDRNSYEQYFGPGTRLTVT.

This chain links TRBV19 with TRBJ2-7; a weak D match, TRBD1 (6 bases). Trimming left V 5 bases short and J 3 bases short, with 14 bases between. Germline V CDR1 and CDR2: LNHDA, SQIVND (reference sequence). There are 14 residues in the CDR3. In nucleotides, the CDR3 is TGTGCCAGTAGTTGGGCAGGGGCAAGCTACGAGCAGTACTTC. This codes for CASSWAGASYEQYF.

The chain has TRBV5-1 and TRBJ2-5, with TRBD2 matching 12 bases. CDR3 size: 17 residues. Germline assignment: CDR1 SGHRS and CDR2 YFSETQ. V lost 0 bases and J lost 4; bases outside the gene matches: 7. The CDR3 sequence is CASSLGAQTSGGETQYF. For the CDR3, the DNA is TGCGCCAGCAGCTTGGGGGCCCAGACTAGCGGGGGAGAGACCCAGTACTTC.

The CDR3 loop is CASSISPTEAFF. The CDR3 region has the DNA TGTGCCAGTAGTATATCCCCAACTGAAGCTTTCTTT. This chain links TRBV19 with TRBJ1-1; D unclear. Trimming cost V 2 bases and J 5 bases, with 6 bases left between them. Per germline, CDR1 LNHDA and CDR2 SQIVND (reference sequence). This CDR3 has 12 amino acids.

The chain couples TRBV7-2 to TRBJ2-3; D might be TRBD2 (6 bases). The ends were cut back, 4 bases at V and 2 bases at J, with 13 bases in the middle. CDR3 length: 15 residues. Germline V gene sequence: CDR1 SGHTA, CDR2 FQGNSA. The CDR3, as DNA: TGTGCCAGCAGCTGGGGGGTCGGAAACACAGATACGCAGTATTTT. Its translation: CASSWGVGNTDTQYF.

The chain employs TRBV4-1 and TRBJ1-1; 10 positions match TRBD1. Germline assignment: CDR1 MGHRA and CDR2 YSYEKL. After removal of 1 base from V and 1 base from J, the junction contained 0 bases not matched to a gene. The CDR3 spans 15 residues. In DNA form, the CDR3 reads TGCGCCAGCAGCCAAGGGACAGGGGGGAACACTGAAGCTTTCTTT. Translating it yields CASSQGTGGNTEAFF.

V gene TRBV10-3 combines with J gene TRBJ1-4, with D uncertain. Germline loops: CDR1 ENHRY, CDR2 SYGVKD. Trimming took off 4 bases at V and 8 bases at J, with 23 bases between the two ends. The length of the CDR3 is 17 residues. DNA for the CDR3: TGTGCCATCAGTGTAGAGGGCCCCGCAGCACGAAACGAAAAACTGTTTTTT. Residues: CAISVEGPAARNEKLFF.